The 19 T cell receptor beta chains presented below share a single source sample, sequenced in a study of T cell responses to AZD1222 COVID-19 vaccine. The method was immunoSEQ multiplex PCR; TCRdb's version includes in-frame clones alone and lacks a portion of them. The repertoire has roughly 84,000 clones, around 90% of them found once; the top ten carry roughly 11%. Here the sequenced sample was peripheral blood, taken 28 days after the second AZD1222 dose. The source is an adult who received the AZD1222 COVID-19 vaccine.

The chain recombines TRBV6-5 with TRBJ1-3; 7 nucleotides match TRBD1. Per the germline V gene, CDR1 is MNHEY and CDR2 is SVGAGI. CDR3 length: 16 amino acids. J was trimmed by 2 bases and V by 2 bases; bases with no gene match: 6. CDR3 DNA: TGTGCCAGCAGTTACCCACAGGGGCGACCTGGAAACACCATATATTTT. It translates to CASSYPQGRPGNTIYF.

The chain recombines TRBV2 with TRBJ1-6; maybe TRBD1 (5 bases). Per germline, CDR1 SNHLY and CDR2 FYNNEI. This CDR3 is 11 amino acids long. V lost 6 bases, J lost 13 bases, and 10 bases lay in between. The chain's CDR3 is CASSNTGPLHF. The CDR3 DNA reads as TGTGCCAGCAGCAACACAGGTCCCCTCCACTTT.

The chain couples TRBV4-3 to TRBJ1-2; D call uncertain. Per the germline V gene, CDR1 is LGHNA and CDR2 is YSLEER. The V gene lost 6 bases and the J gene lost 3 bases, with 11 bases spanning the gap. This CDR3 has 13 amino acids. CDR3 residues: CASSRAIDYGYTF. For the CDR3, the DNA is TGCGCCAGCAGTCGGGCGATAGACTATGGCTACACCTTC.

This clone was observed once. CDR3 protein: CAPWQYEQYF. The CDR3 region has the DNA TGTGCCCCGTGGCAGTACGAGCAGTACTTC. This rearrangement joins TRBV19 to TRBJ2-7; D remains ambiguous. The CDR3 contains 10 residues. The V and J ends lost 11 bases and 4 bases respectively, with 9 bases between them. Germline V gene lookup returns CDR1 LNHDA and CDR2 SQIVND (reference sequence).

The genes are TRBV5-1 and TRBJ2-5; the match to TRBD2 covers 8 bases. V shed 3 bases, J shed 2 bases, and the junction held 12 bases outside the gene matches. This CDR3 spans 17 amino acids. Germline loops: CDR1 SGHRS, CDR2 YFSETQ. The CDR3 protein is CASSSTTTSDQQETQYF. DNA of the CDR3: TGCGCCAGCAGCTCAACTACGACTAGCGACCAACAAGAGACCCAGTACTTC.

The V call is TRBV20-1, the J call TRBJ1-2, with TRBD1 identical over 10 bases. Germline-derived CDR1 and CDR2 are DFQATT and SNEGSKA (reference sequence). This CDR3 spans 15 amino acids. V was clipped by 3 bases and J by 7 bases; unmatched bases: 11. In DNA, the CDR3 is TGCAGTGCTAGTCTCCCGGGACAGGGGACTTCTGGCTACACCTTC. The encoded protein is CSASLPGQGTSGYTF.

The chain has TRBV15 and TRBJ2-2; TRBD2 is a possible D gene (7 bases). This CDR3 is built from 17 residues. Germline assignment: CDR1 LNHNV and CDR2 YYDKDF (reference sequence). Deletions cut 0 bases from V and 5 bases from J, with 16 bases between. The chain's CDR3 is CATSRDQRGAQTGELFF. CDR3 DNA: TGTGCCACCAGCAGAGATCAACGGGGGGCGCAGACCGGGGAGCTGTTTTTT.

A single count supports this clone. This sequence joins TRBV7-3 and TRBJ2-3; D call uncertain. This CDR3 has 14 amino acids. V lost 9 bases to trimming and J lost 0 bases, with 13 bases between them. Germline V gene lookup returns CDR1 SGHTA and CDR2 FQGTGA. In DNA, the CDR3 is TGTGCCAGTCGTGACACACATAGCACAGATACGCAGTATTTT. Protein product: CASRDTHSTDTQYF.

The chain combines TRBV2 with TRBJ2-2, with D perhaps matching TRBD2 (6 bases). The germline gives CDR1 SNHLY, CDR2 FYNNEI. The CDR3 contains 13 residues. Trimming took 6 bases from V and 7 from J, leaving 12 bases between them. The CDR3 sequence is CASRLREFGELFF. In nucleotides, the CDR3 is TGTGCCAGCAGACTACGGGAGTTCGGGGAGCTGTTTTTT.

DNA of the CDR3: TGTGCCAGCTCAGCCCGGGACAAACTTAATTCACCCCTCCACTTT. It is translated as CASSARDKLNSPLHF. The V and J genes are TRBV18 and TRBJ1-6, with D possibly being TRBD1 (6 bases). Germline V lookup: CDR1 KGHSH, CDR2 LQKENI. The CDR3 runs 15 residues. V lost 5 bases and J lost 6, with 14 bases in between.

This clone appeared a few times. The genes are TRBV28 and TRBJ1-4, with 7 bases aligning to TRBD1. The V gene's germline CDR1 is MDHEN and CDR2 SYDVKM. Trimming removed 4 bases from V and 13 bases from J; junction bases left unmatched: 3. CDR3 length equals 11 residues. The CDR3 DNA reads TGTGCCAGCAGTTACAGGGGAGGACTGTTTTTT. Protein: CASSYRGGLFF.

This chain connects TRBV5-6 to TRBJ2-3; D gene ambiguous. Germline CDR1 and CDR2: SGHDT and YYEEEE. This CDR3 comprises 15 residues. V was cut by 4 bases and J by 4 bases, with 16 bases left in between. The CDR3 loop is CASSRLTVRADTQYF. CDR3 sequence (DNA): TGTGCCAGCAGCCGCCTGACGGTCCGGGCAGATACGCAGTATTTT.

The chain links TRBV6-5 to TRBJ1-5; 7 bases match TRBD1. Germline lookup yields CDR1 MNHEY and CDR2 SVGAGI. This CDR3 region has 14 residues. V lost 7 bases, J lost 6 bases, and 9 bases stayed unmatched. CDR3 DNA: TGTGCCAGCAAACAGGGGCTCGGAGTTCAGCCCCAGCATTTT. As protein: CASKQGLGVQPQHF.

The chain is built from TRBV4-3 and TRBJ2-7; D call uncertain. This CDR3 has 13 amino acids. Trimming took 0 bases from V and 5 from J, leaving 8 bases between them. The V gene's germline CDR1 is LGHNA and CDR2 YSLEER. The CDR3 sequence is CASSQDLPDEQYF. The CDR3 bases are TGCGCCAGCAGCCAAGATCTCCCCGACGAGCAGTACTTC.

The CDR3 nucleotides are TGTGCCAGTAGTATTCTCGTCCGGAACACTGAAGCTTTCTTT. It yields the protein CASSILVRNTEAFF. The V call is TRBV19, the J call TRBJ1-1; D is unclear. The V gene's germline CDR1 is LNHDA and CDR2 SQIVND (reference sequence). The ends were cut back, 3 bases at V and 1 base at J, with 9 bases in the middle. The CDR3 spans 14 residues.

The chain recombines TRBV6-2 or TRBV6-3 with TRBJ1-5, with D possibly matching TRBD1 (5 bases). The CDR3 extends over 15 amino acids. The V end was cut by 3 bases, the J end by 5 bases, with 14 bases between. Germline assignment: CDR1 MNHEY and CDR2 SVGEGT. The CDR3 spells CASSYIGDSYQPQHF. CDR3 nucleotide sequence: TGTGCCAGCAGTTATATAGGGGACTCGTATCAGCCCCAGCATTTT.

The chain is built from TRBV11-2 and TRBJ2-2, with TRBD1 matching 9 bases. Trimming at V came to 2 bases and at J to 6 bases, leaving 7 bases not matched to a gene. This CDR3 contains 16 residues. CDR1 and CDR2 from the germline V gene are SGHAT and FQNNGV. CDR3 bases: TGTGCCAGCAGCTTACAGGGACAGGGAGGGGCCGGGGAGCTGTTTTTT. Translation gives CASSLQGQGGAGELFF.

The chain combines TRBV27 with TRBJ1-2; 9 bases align to TRBD1. The germline CDR1 and CDR2 sequences are MNHEY and SMNVEV (reference sequence). The CDR3 contains 14 residues. The ends lost 6 bases at V and 4 bases at J; junction bases unmatched: 6. In DNA form, the CDR3 reads TGTGCCAGCAGCCGGACAGGGGTGATCTATGGCTACACCTTC. Its protein is CASSRTGVIYGYTF.

The chain uses TRBV6-1 and TRBJ2-7; the D is unclear. V shed 1 base and J shed 6 bases, with 13 bases lying between them. The CDR3 is made up of 14 amino acids. Germline loops: CDR1 MNHNS, CDR2 SASEGT. As DNA, the CDR3 is TGTGCCAGCAGTGAAGTTTGGGGATCGGTCGAGCAGTACTTC. Translated, it gives CASSEVWGSVEQYF.